What follows are 3 T cell receptor beta chains derived from one specimen sequenced in a study of blood T cell repertoires in COVID-19. Some clones are missing from TCRdb's copy, which holds only in-frame ones; the method was immunoSEQ multiplex PCR. The sample lists approximately 290,000 clones, roughly 80% occurring once. Specimen: peripheral blood. Receptor source: a person aged 65-85 years with COVID-19, enrolled during active disease.

V is TRBV28 and J is TRBJ1-5; 7 bases are shared with TRBD1. CDR1 is MDHEN, CDR2 SYDVKM, per germline. The CDR3 covers 14 residues. Losses at the gene ends were 5 bases for V and 3 bases for J; bases not matched to a gene: 4. The CDR3 is CASSATGYNQPQHF. In nucleotides, the CDR3 is TGTGCCAGCAGTGCGACAGGGTACAATCAGCCCCAGCATTTT.

The chain joins TRBV11-2 to TRBJ1-3, with 7 positions matching TRBD1. The ends lost 6 bases at V and 6 bases at J; junction bases unmatched: 14. This CDR3 contains 16 residues. Germline V lookup: CDR1 SGHAT, CDR2 FQNNGV. The CDR3: CASRASRGIRENTIYF. For the CDR3, the DNA is TGTGCCAGCAGGGCAAGCAGGGGGATTCGCGAAAACACCATATATTTT.

This clone was seen only a few times. V and J are TRBV12-3 or TRBV12-4 and TRBJ2-1, with 7 bases fitting TRBD2. The V and J ends lost 6 bases and 10 bases, in that order; junction bases with no gene match: 3. The CDR3 sequence is 11 residues long. CDR3 region: CASSTGGEQFF. The CDR3 coding sequence is TGTGCCAGCAGCACGGGAGGAGAGCAGTTCTTC.